This T cell receptor (beta chain) emerged from a study of metastatic and nonmetastatic thyroid tumors. For the study at large: The study looked at repertoires side by side in blood and in tumor or nodule tissue from malignant and benign thyroid patients.

Whole-study results and caveats: As reported, TCR beta diversity in blood and tumor was significantly higher in malignant thyroid tumors than in benign nodules.

None of the patients had undergone any treatment ahead of thyroid surgery. CDR1 and CDR2 from the germline V gene are MDHEN and SYDVKM. V trimming: 3 bases; J trimming: 2 bases; junction bases outside the gene matches: 8. The CDR3 spans 16 residues. This clone showed up many times. Its specificity is unknown. TCRdb re-called clones via MiXCR from the PCR reads. The sample holds fewer than 20,000 clones, around 24% seen once. The clonotype comes from a male donor with papillary thyroid cancer or a benign thyroid nodule (not recorded which). Some clones in this sample may be carry-over from other donors' samples. The sample comprised tumor tissue. The rearrangement links TRBV28 to TRBJ2-3, with 7 positions matching TRBD2. The CDR3, as DNA: TGTGCCAGCAGTTTGCGAGGGAGGGAGATCACAGATACGCAGTATTTT. Translated, it gives CASSLRGREITDTQYF. Variable domain in full (rest from reference TRBV28 and TRBJ2-3): DVKVTQSSRYLVKRTGEKVFLECVQDMDHENMFWYRQDPGLGLRLIYFSYDVKMKEKGDIPEGYSVSREKKERFSLILESASTNQTSMYLCASSLRGREITDTQYFGPGTRLTVL.